Listed here is a single T cell receptor (beta chain). Sequenced by immunoSEQ multiplex PCR; TCRdb stores in-frame clones only, minus some. The data contain roughly 350,000 clones, around 91% of them singletons. This sample was included in a study of blood T cell repertoires in COVID-19. This CDR3 has 19 amino acids. The ends lost 0 bases at V and 0 bases at J; junction bases unmatched: 12. The TCR comes from a woman between 18 and 29 years old who had recovered from COVID-19. The V gene is TRBV23-1, the J gene TRBJ1-2; 8 bases agree with TRBD1. TRBV23-1 is sorted into the ORF group, with uncertain function. The sample comprised peripheral blood. The CDR3 coding sequence is TGCGCCAGCAGTCAATCATATCAGGGGGCCTTCACAGCTAACTATGGCTACACCTTC. Protein: CASSQSYQGAFTANYGYTF.